These 32 T cell receptor beta chains share one sample of origin, sequenced in a study of cytomegalovirus exposure and HLA in healthy donors. PCR amplification relied on 60 Vbeta primers (plus 13 Jbeta primers). The assay was immunoSEQ multiplex PCR, and TCRdb's table has in-frame clones only and misses some. The sample yields 200,000 to 250,000 clones, roughly 80% seen once. Sequenced sample: PBMCs. The source is a young man in good health and CMV-seronegative.

The chain is built from TRBV28 and TRBJ1-2, with unresolved D. Trimming pared 3 bases from V and 0 bases from J, leaving 11 bases between. The CDR3 consists of 15 residues. The germline CDR1 and CDR2 sequences are MDHEN and SYDVKM. CDR3 loop: CASSLPRTTNYGYTF. CDR3 nucleotides: TGTGCCAGCAGTTTGCCGCGAACCACTAACTATGGCTACACCTTC.

The CDR3 protein is CASSSTGQFYEQYF. CDR3 nucleotide sequence: TGTGCCAGCAGCTCGACCGGACAGTTTTACGAGCAGTACTTC. The chain recombines TRBV7-9 with TRBJ2-7, with a tentative D call TRBD1 (6 bases). Trimming cost V 4 bases and J 4 bases, with 14 bases left between them. Germline assignment: CDR1 SEHNR and CDR2 FQNEAQ (reference sequence). The CDR3 runs to 14 residues.

The genes are TRBV6-1 and TRBJ1-2; a possible D gene is TRBD1 (6 bases). Trimming removed 0 bases from V and 8 bases from J, with 10 bases in between. The CDR3 contains 13 residues. The germline V gene has CDR1 MNHNS and CDR2 SASEGT. The CDR3 DNA reads TGTGCCAGCAGTGAAGCGGGGGCTCGGGGCTACACCTTC. This sequence encodes CASSEAGARGYTF.

The chain couples TRBV7-2 to TRBJ1-2, with D maybe TRBD1 (6 bases). Germline CDR1 and CDR2: SGHTA and FQGNSA. Trimming cost V 5 bases and J 8 bases, with 24 bases left between them. This CDR3 spans 16 amino acids. This chain's CDR3 is CASSPGAGGGVGGYTF. DNA of the CDR3: TGTGCCAGCAGCCCCGGGGCGGGAGGGGGTGTCGGCGGCTACACCTTC. Filled out from reference TRBV7-2 and TRBJ1-2, the complete variable domain reads GAGVSQSPSNKVTEKGKDVELRCDPISGHTALYWYRQSLGQGLEFLIYFQGNSAPDKSGLPSDRFSAERTGGSVSTLTIQRTQQEDSAVYLCASSPGAGGGVGGYTFGSGTRLTVV.

The chain has TRBV28 and TRBJ1-6; 7 bases match TRBD1. V shed 6 bases, J shed 8 bases, and the junction held 10 bases outside the gene matches. There are 15 residues in the CDR3. Germline CDR1 is MDHEN and CDR2 is SYDVKM. The CDR3 region has the DNA TGTGCCAGCAGGATCCTAAGACAGGGCGATTCACCCCTCCACTTT. It specifies CASRILRQGDSPLHF. Complete variable domain (other parts from reference TRBV28 and TRBJ1-6): DVKVTQSSRYLVKRTGEKVFLECVQDMDHENMFWYRQDPGLGLRLIYFSYDVKMKEKGDIPEGYSVSREKKERFSLILESASTNQTSMYLCASRILRQGDSPLHFGNGTRLTVT.

The chain has TRBV7-8 and TRBJ1-5, with unresolved D. The CDR3 is made up of 15 amino acids. V was shortened by 5 bases and J by 2 bases, with 13 bases between the two germline ends. Germline V lookup: CDR1 SGHVS, CDR2 FQNEAQ. CDR3 in amino acids: CASSPRAFGNQPQHF. The CDR3 bases are TGTGCCAGCAGCCCCCGAGCTTTCGGCAATCAGCCCCAGCATTTT.

The chain uses TRBV5-6 and TRBJ2-7; TRBD2 might be the D (6 bases). V dropped 6 bases and J dropped 7 bases, with 26 bases sitting between them. The CDR3 is 16 amino acids. CDR1 and CDR2 (germline): SGHDT, YYEEEE. The CDR3 reads CASTTIPRTRAGEQYF. The CDR3 bases are TGTGCCAGCACCACAATCCCCAGGACTCGGGCGGGGGAGCAGTACTTC.

The chain has TRBV2 and TRBJ1-1, with a weak D call TRBD1 (6 bases). Between the trimmed V and J ends, which lost 6 bases and 4 bases, there was a span of 15 bases. In germline, CDR1 is SNHLY, CDR2 FYNNEI. There are 14 residues in the CDR3. The CDR3 bases are TGTGCCAGCAGAGTCACAGGGATGGGCACTGAAGCTTTCTTT. Translating gives CASRVTGMGTEAFF.

J is TRBJ2-1 and V is TRBV4-3; TRBD1 aligns across 10 bases. CDR1 is LGHNA, CDR2 YSLEER, per germline. With 1 base clipped from V and 5 bases from J, the junction kept 11 bases outside the gene matches. This CDR3 region has 18 residues. In nucleotides, the CDR3 is TGCGCCAGCAGCCAAGTTGGAAACCCGGGACAGGGGAACAATGAGCAGTTCTTC. This sequence encodes CASSQVGNPGQGNNEQFF.

The chain recombines TRBV15 with TRBJ1-5, with 7 bases matching TRBD1. V gave up 5 bases and J gave up 2 bases; unmatched junction bases: 6. The CDR3 runs to 15 residues. In germline, CDR1 is LNHNV, CDR2 YYDKDF (reference sequence). CDR3 DNA sequence: TGTGCCACCAGCCACGGACAGGATGGCAATCAGCCCCAGCATTTT. It encodes CATSHGQDGNQPQHF.

This clone was picked up a small number of times. V is TRBV6-1 and J is TRBJ2-1; a weak D match, TRBD2 (5 bases). V was shortened by 5 bases and J by 7 bases, with 12 bases between the two germline ends. CDR1 is MNHNS, CDR2 SASEGT, per germline. This CDR3 is built from 13 residues. The CDR3 region has the DNA TGTGCCAGCAGTTCCAGCGGTGCGAATGAGCAGTTCTTC. This gives the protein CASSSSGANEQFF.

V gene TRBV6-6 combines with J gene TRBJ1-5; the D is unclear. CDR1 and CDR2 (germline): MNHNY, SVGAGI (reference sequence). V was cut by 0 bases and J by 9 bases, with 18 bases left in between. The CDR3 sequence is 16 residues long. Here the CDR3 reads CASSYSRQAIEGPQHF. CDR3 DNA sequence: TGTGCCAGCAGTTACTCGAGGCAGGCTATAGAGGGGCCCCAGCATTTT.

CDR3 protein: CASSYEISMRYTF. Written as DNA, the CDR3 is TGTGCCAGCAGTTACGAGATATCTATGCGGTACACCTTC. The chain couples TRBV6-6 to TRBJ1-2; D ambiguous. This CDR3 is built from 13 residues. The V gene lost 2 bases and the J gene lost 11 bases, with 15 bases spanning the gap. In germline, CDR1 is MNHNY, CDR2 SVGAGI (reference sequence).

The V and J genes are TRBV27 and TRBJ1-5, with 9 bases aligning to TRBD1. This CDR3 has 16 amino acids. Germline V CDR1 and CDR2: MNHEY, SMNVEV (reference sequence). Germline trimming cut 4 bases from V and 1 base from J; bases unmatched to any gene: 5. Here the CDR3 DNA reads TGTGCCAGCAGTTCATATGGGACAGGGAGCAATCAGCCCCAGCATTTT. This encodes CASSSYGTGSNQPQHF.

This sequence joins TRBV7-8 and TRBJ1-5, with 8 bases lining up with TRBD1. Germline trimming cut 5 bases from V and 4 bases from J; bases unmatched to any gene: 7. Per the germline V gene, CDR1 is SGHVS and CDR2 is FQNEAQ. The CDR3 spans 15 residues. The CDR3 loop reads CASSTAGTGNQPQHF. As DNA, the CDR3 is TGTGCCAGCAGCACCGCCGGGACAGGTAATCAGCCCCAGCATTTT.

This rearrangement joins TRBV10-1 to TRBJ1-5, with TRBD1 as a possible D gene (5 bases). V was clipped by 4 bases and J by 4 bases, with 11 bases between them. Germline CDR1 is WNHNN and CDR2 is SYGVQD (reference sequence). The CDR3 spans 14 residues. In DNA form, the CDR3 reads TGCGCCAGCAGTGGCACAGGCTTGAATCAGCCCCAGCATTTT. Translation: CASSGTGLNQPQHF.

V gene TRBV9 combines with J gene TRBJ2-3; 13 nucleotides align to TRBD2. Per germline, CDR1 SGDLS and CDR2 YYNGEE. This CDR3 has 20 residues. V gave up 3 bases and J gave up 3 bases; unmatched junction bases: 16. The CDR3 coding sequence is TGTGCCAGCAGCGCCCGACAGGGGGCTAGACTAGCGGGGGGAACAGATACGCAGTATTTT. This gives the protein CASSARQGARLAGGTDTQYF.

J is TRBJ1-5 and V is TRBV6-1; 8 bases are shared with TRBD1. The germline V gene encodes CDR1 MNHNS and CDR2 SASEGT. Trimming took 5 bases from V and 6 from J; bases not matched to a gene: 3. CDR3 size: 13 residues. The CDR3 region has the DNA TGTGCCAGCAGTCCTCAGGGGGCTCAGCCCCAGCATTTT. Translated, it gives CASSPQGAQPQHF.

In nucleotides, the CDR3 is TGTGCCAGCACAGGGTCCAGGAGCTCCTATAATTCACCCCTCCACTTT. It encodes CASTGSRSSYNSPLHF. The chain links TRBV2 to TRBJ1-6, with a weak D call TRBD1 (5 bases). Per the germline V gene, CDR1 is SNHLY and CDR2 is FYNNEI. This CDR3 comprises 16 residues. The V end was cut by 7 bases, the J end by 0 bases, with 13 bases between. The full variable domain, with the rest looked up from reference TRBV2 and TRBJ1-6, is EPEVTQTPSHQVTQMGQEVILRCVPISNHLYFYWYRQILGQKVEFLVSFYNNEISEKSEIFDDQFSVERPDGSNFTLKIRSTKLEDSAMYFCASTGSRSSYNSPLHFGNGTRLTVT.

This clone was seen a few times. In DNA, the CDR3 is TGTGCCAGTAGTAGAACAGGGAAAGAGACCCAGTACTTC. Amino acid sequence: CASSRTGKETQYF. The V call is TRBV19, the J call TRBJ2-5; perhaps TRBD1 as D (6 bases). V was pared by 4 bases and J by 3 bases, with 9 bases between. The CDR3 loop spans 13 amino acids. Germline assignment: CDR1 LNHDA and CDR2 SQIVND (reference sequence).

The chain has TRBV5-1 and TRBJ2-5; 8 bases match TRBD2. Trimming cost V 0 bases and J 4 bases; bases outside gene matches: 11. Germline V gene sequence: CDR1 SGHRS, CDR2 YFSETQ. This CDR3 spans 17 amino acids. CDR3 coding DNA: TGCGCCAGCAGCTTGGTCTTCGCGGGGGGAACTCGAGAGACCCAGTACTTC. Translated: CASSLVFAGGTRETQYF.

This clone showed up just once. This chain connects TRBV15 to TRBJ2-5; D gene ambiguous. Germline CDR1 reads LNHNV; CDR2 reads YYDKDF (reference sequence). This CDR3 is built from 15 residues. Trimming stripped 0 bases from V and 2 bases from J, with 10 bases between. The CDR3 loop reads CATSRDLTSQETQYF. In DNA form, the CDR3 reads TGTGCCACCAGCAGAGATCTCACATCACAAGAGACCCAGTACTTC.

This clone appeared a single time. The chain uses TRBV25-1 and TRBJ2-2; D not certain. The CDR3 sequence is 14 residues long. The V and J ends lost 0 bases and 3 bases respectively, with 5 bases between them. From germline, CDR1 is MGHDK and CDR2 SYGVNS. Written as DNA, the CDR3 is TGTGCCAGCAGTGAATACCCATACACCGGGGAGCTGTTTTTT. It translates to CASSEYPYTGELFF.

The CDR3 region is CASSLGLAGGPLSGELFF. DNA of the CDR3: TGTGCCAGCAGCTTGGGACTAGCGGGGGGGCCCTTATCCGGGGAGCTGTTTTTT. This rearrangement joins TRBV9 to TRBJ2-2; TRBD2 matches at 16 bases. Germline V gene data show CDR1 as SGDLS and CDR2 as YYNGEE. The CDR3 consists of 18 residues. After removal of 4 bases from V and 6 bases from J, the junction contained 9 bases not matched to a gene. Using reference TRBV9 and TRBJ2-2 for the parts outside the CDR3, the full variable domain is DSGVTQTPKHLITATGQRVTLRCSPRSGDLSVYWYQQSLDQGLQFLIQYYNGEERAKGNILERFSAQQFPDLHSELNLSSLELGDSALYFCASSLGLAGGPLSGELFFGEGSRLTVL.

This chain joins TRBV6-6 and TRBJ1-3; weak D call: TRBD1 (6 bases). Germline V CDR1 and CDR2: MNHNY, SVGAGI (reference sequence). The CDR3 has 15 amino acids. Trimming cost V 5 bases and J 2 bases, with 13 bases left between them. CDR3 sequence reads: CASSHNSGAGNTIYF. As DNA, the CDR3 is TGTGCCAGCAGTCATAACTCAGGGGCTGGAAACACCATATATTTT.

V usage is TRBV7-6 and J usage is TRBJ2-7, with D possibly matching TRBD2 (5 bases). The CDR3 contains 15 residues. V dropped 5 bases and J dropped 2 bases, with 16 bases sitting between them. CDR1 is SGHVS, CDR2 FNYEAQ, per germline. CDR3 sequence (DNA): TGTGCCAGCAGCCACTTTATACTAGTAGCCTACGAGCAGTACTTC. Its translation is CASSHFILVAYEQYF.

The V and J genes are TRBV15 and TRBJ1-5; D perhaps matches TRBD1 (5 bases). CDR1 is LNHNV and CDR2 is YYDKDF in the germline V gene (reference sequence). Trimming stripped 0 bases from V and 5 bases from J, with 11 bases between. The CDR3 has 15 residues. CDR3 bases: TGTGCCACCAGCAGAGATACGGGCAGGGATCAGCCCCAGCATTTT. Protein sequence: CATSRDTGRDQPQHF.

V gene TRBV18 combines with J gene TRBJ2-2; 7 nucleotides line up with TRBD1. The CDR3 spans 15 residues. Germline lookup yields CDR1 KGHSH and CDR2 LQKENI. V gave up 3 bases and J gave up 1 base; unmatched junction bases: 2. The chain's CDR3 is CASSPGTVNTGELFF. CDR3 bases: TGTGCCAGCTCACCGGGGACAGTGAACACCGGGGAGCTGTTTTTT.

The V call is TRBV7-8, the J call TRBJ2-3; 11 nucleotides line up with TRBD2. CDR1 SGHVS and CDR2 FQNEAQ come from the germline V gene. The junction had 3 bases not matched to a gene; V was cut back by 5 bases and J by 2 bases. CDR3 length: 15 residues. CDR3: CASSRLAGTTDTQYF. CDR3 in DNA: TGTGCCAGCAGCCGACTAGCGGGGACCACAGATACGCAGTATTTT.

Written as DNA, the CDR3 is TGTGCCAGCAGCCCCCAAGGACTAGCGGGGGCTCCTAGCACAGATACGCAGTATTTT. Protein: CASSPQGLAGAPSTDTQYF. The gene calls are TRBV9 and TRBJ2-3, with TRBD2 matching 13 bases. The CDR3 is 19 residues long. From germline, CDR1 is SGDLS and CDR2 YYNGEE. J gave up 0 bases and V 4 bases, and 11 bases lay outside the gene matches.

The rearrangement joins TRBV2 to TRBJ2-7; D unclear. Trimming removed 2 bases from V and 0 bases from J, with 2 bases in between. The CDR3 totals 12 residues. In germline, CDR1 is SNHLY, CDR2 FYNNEI. CDR3: CASSERSYEQYF. In nucleotides, the CDR3 is TGTGCCAGCAGTGAACGCTCCTACGAGCAGTACTTC.

The chain joins TRBV11-1 to TRBJ2-3; D is ambiguous. CDR1 and CDR2 (germline): SGHAT, FQDESV (reference sequence). The ends were cut back, 4 bases at V and 2 bases at J, with 16 bases in the middle. This CDR3 comprises 16 residues. Here the CDR3 reads CASSSPPSGTTDTQYF. The CDR3 nucleotides are TGTGCCAGCAGCTCCCCTCCGTCAGGAACCACAGATACGCAGTATTTT.